Each of the 21 T cell receptor beta chains below was sequenced from the same sample in a study of blood T cell repertoires in COVID-19. Clones were read by immunoSEQ multiplex PCR, and TCRdb kept only the in-frame ones, dropping some. The sample has 250,000 to 350,000 clones, roughly 88% seen once. Sequenced material: PBMCs or T cells enriched from blood (not recorded which). The receptors shown here come from a woman aged 30 to 39 who had recovered from COVID-19.

This clone was picked up one time. V and J are TRBV18 and TRBJ2-5; 8 bases align to TRBD2. The germline V gene encodes CDR1 KGHSH and CDR2 LQKENI. The CDR3 runs to 17 residues. V lost 1 base to trimming and J lost 5 bases; unmatched junction nucleotides: 12. The CDR3 is CASSPLSGSRVWETQYF. The CDR3 region has the DNA TGTGCCAGCTCACCACTAAGCGGGAGTAGGGTTTGGGAGACCCAGTACTTC.

This clone was seen only a few times. The V and J genes are TRBV27 and TRBJ1-2, with 8 bases fitting TRBD1. The germline V gene encodes CDR1 MNHEY and CDR2 SMNVEV (reference sequence). V lost 4 bases, J lost 4 bases, and 2 bases stayed unmatched. The CDR3 extends over 13 amino acids. The CDR3 spells CASSSDRGYGYTF. In DNA, the CDR3 is TGTGCCAGCAGTTCAGACAGGGGCTATGGCTACACCTTC.

The J gene is TRBJ2-3, the V gene TRBV7-8; 10 bases agree with TRBD2. The CDR3 has 18 amino acids. Germline CDR1 reads SGHVS; CDR2 reads FQNEAQ. The J segment lost 3 bases and the V segment lost 5 bases, leaving 14 bases of the junction unmatched. CDR3 region: CASSHRLAGAMGTDTQYF. DNA for the CDR3: TGTGCCAGCAGCCACCGACTAGCGGGTGCCATGGGTACAGATACGCAGTATTTT.

This clone was counted only a few times. The chain carries TRBV6-5 and TRBJ2-7; D is unclear. Looked up from germline, CDR1 is MNHEY and CDR2 is SVGAGI. This CDR3 is built from 10 residues. Trimming left V 9 bases short and J 3 bases short, with 6 bases between. The CDR3 nucleotides are TGTGCCAGTAACGGCTACGAGCAGTACTTC. As protein: CASNGYEQYF.

The V call is TRBV28, the J call TRBJ1-3; 9 bases match TRBD1. Germline V gene lookup returns CDR1 MDHEN and CDR2 SYDVKM. This CDR3 comprises 15 residues. V trimming: 5 bases; J trimming: 2 bases; junction bases outside the gene matches: 4. This CDR3 is CASSRQGGTGNTIYF. In DNA, the CDR3 is TGTGCCAGCAGTAGACAGGGGGGTACTGGAAACACCATATATTTT. Full variable domain (rest looked up from reference TRBV28 and TRBJ1-3): DVKVTQSSRYLVKRTGEKVFLECVQDMDHENMFWYRQDPGLGLRLIYFSYDVKMKEKGDIPEGYSVSREKKERFSLILESASTNQTSMYLCASSRQGGTGNTIYFGEGSWLTVV.

The rearrangement uses TRBV28 and TRBJ2-2; TRBD2 matches 9 bases. V gave up 1 base and J gave up 5 bases; unmatched junction bases: 11. Germline loops: CDR1 MDHEN, CDR2 SYDVKM. The CDR3 totals 18 residues. For the CDR3, the DNA is TGTGCCAGCAGTTTATTCTCGGGTAGCGGGAGAGGGACCGGGGAGCTGTTTTTT. Its translation is CASSLFSGSGRGTGELFF.

This sequence joins TRBV18 and TRBJ2-7; TRBD2 is a possible D gene (5 bases). Germline V gene sequence: CDR1 KGHSH, CDR2 LQKENI. V was clipped by 3 bases and J by 2 bases, with 14 bases between them. The CDR3 is 15 residues long. The chain's CDR3 is CASSPLAMKPYEQYF. The DNA of the CDR3 is TGTGCCAGCTCACCGCTAGCTATGAAGCCCTACGAGCAGTACTTC.

The chain employs TRBV15 and TRBJ2-7; no reliable D call. The CDR3 loop spans 16 amino acids. Trimming cost V 0 bases and J 0 bases, with 12 bases left between them. CDR1 LNHNV and CDR2 YYDKDF come from the germline V gene (reference sequence). As DNA, the CDR3 is TGTGCCACCAGCAGAGATCTAGTCCAAAGCTCCTACGAGCAGTACTTC. It specifies CATSRDLVQSSYEQYF.

J is TRBJ1-5 and V is TRBV19, with a possible D match to TRBD1 (6 bases). This CDR3 is 14 amino acids long. Germline V gene data show CDR1 as LNHDA and CDR2 as SQIVND (reference sequence). V lost 6 bases and J 5 bases, leaving 14 bases between the germline ends. DNA of the CDR3: TGTGCCAGTAGGTTGACAGGAGTCGATCAGCCCCAGCATTTT. This gives the protein CASRLTGVDQPQHF.

V and J are TRBV10-3 and TRBJ1-1; D unresolved. V shed 6 bases and J shed 0 bases, with 8 bases lying between them. Germline V lookup: CDR1 ENHRY, CDR2 SYGVKD. The CDR3 is 13 amino acids. This CDR3 is CAIRYSLNTEAFF. The DNA of the CDR3 is TGTGCCATCAGGTACAGCTTGAACACTGAAGCTTTCTTT.

The chain combines TRBV27 with TRBJ1-5, with a weak D call TRBD1 (6 bases). The CDR3 is 16 amino acids. The germline CDR1 and CDR2 sequences are MNHEY and SMNVEV (reference sequence). V lost 3 bases to trimming and J lost 1 base, with 13 bases between them. CDR3 nucleotides: TGTGCCAGCAGTTTGTGGGGGCACCGGAGCAATCAGCCCCAGCATTTT. This translates into CASSLWGHRSNQPQHF.

J is TRBJ2-7 and V is TRBV30; D call uncertain. Trimming cost V 4 bases and J 3 bases, with 10 bases left between them. CDR1 and CDR2 (germline): GTSNPN, SVGIG (reference sequence). This CDR3 is 12 amino acids long. CDR3 DNA: TGTGCCTGGACTGCCGGAGACTACGAGCAGTACTTC. Residues: CAWTAGDYEQYF. The whole variable domain, filled in from reference TRBV30 and TRBJ2-7, reads SQTIHQWPATLVQPVGSPLSLECTVEGTSNPNLYWYRQAAGRGLQLLFYSVGIGQISSEVPQNLSASRPQDRQFILSSKKLLLSDSGFYLCAWTAGDYEQYFGPGTRLTVT.

The chain links TRBV7-9 to TRBJ1-5; D perhaps matches TRBD1 (5 bases). V lost 3 bases and J lost 1, with 16 bases in between. This CDR3 has 17 amino acids. Germline V gene sequence: CDR1 SEHNR, CDR2 FQNEAQ (reference sequence). The CDR3 DNA is TGTGCCAGCAGCTTTTGGGCAGGGTTGGGGAGCAATCAGCCCCAGCATTTT. As protein: CASSFWAGLGSNQPQHF.

The rearrangement joins TRBV7-9 to TRBJ2-1, with 11 bases aligning to TRBD2. The ends lost 4 bases at V and 0 bases at J; junction bases unmatched: 8. The length of the CDR3 is 18 residues. Germline CDR1 and CDR2: SEHNR and FQNEAQ (reference sequence). The DNA for the CDR3 is TGTGCCAGCAGCTCCTTGACTAGCGGGGACTACTCCTACAATGAGCAGTTCTTC. As protein: CASSSLTSGDYSYNEQFF.

The chain joins TRBV3-1 (or the pseudogene TRBV3-2) to TRBJ2-3, with a weak D call TRBD1 (5 bases). The CDR3 covers 13 residues. V shed 5 bases and J shed 1 base, with 7 bases lying between them. Germline V gives CDR1 LGHDT, CDR2 YNNKEL (reference sequence). The CDR3 DNA sequence: TGTGCCAGCAGCGGACAACGCACAGATACGCAGTATTTT. Its protein product is CASSGQRTDTQYF.

The chain couples TRBV28 to TRBJ2-7; 7 bases agree with TRBD2. Per germline, CDR1 MDHEN and CDR2 SYDVKM. This CDR3 is 13 amino acids long. The ends lost 6 bases at V and 2 bases at J; junction bases unmatched: 4. The CDR3 loop is CASRRGDPYEQYF. The CDR3 nucleotides are TGTGCCAGCAGACGGGGGGATCCCTACGAGCAGTACTTC.

The chain recombines TRBV28 with TRBJ1-2; 9 bases match TRBD1. The CDR3 has 16 residues. Germline V gene sequence: CDR1 MDHEN, CDR2 SYDVKM. Trimming removed 8 bases from V and 1 base from J; junction bases left unmatched: 11. CDR3: CASLGGGTGNNYGYTF. Here the CDR3 DNA reads TGTGCCAGCCTTGGCGGGGGGACAGGGAATAACTATGGCTACACCTTC.

V gene TRBV27 combines with J gene TRBJ1-1, with a tentative D call TRBD1 (6 bases). Germline V gene sequence: CDR1 MNHEY, CDR2 SMNVEV (reference sequence). The length of the CDR3 is 13 residues. The V gene lost 3 bases and the J gene lost 5 bases, with 10 bases spanning the gap. Here the CDR3 reads CASSFWGHTEAFF. For the CDR3, the DNA is TGTGCCAGCAGTTTTTGGGGGCATACTGAAGCTTTCTTT.

V usage is TRBV7-3 and J usage is TRBJ2-1; TRBD2 aligns across 11 bases. Germline CDR1 and CDR2: SGHTA and FQGTGA. This CDR3 contains 15 residues. J gave up 4 bases and V 3 bases, and 2 bases lay outside the gene matches. The CDR3 loop is CASSLGLAVYNEQFF. The CDR3 DNA is TGTGCCAGCAGCTTGGGACTAGCGGTTTACAATGAGCAGTTCTTC. The whole variable domain, remainder taken from reference TRBV7-3 and TRBJ2-1, is GAGVSQTPSNKVTEKGKYVELRCDPISGHTALYWYRQSLGQGPEFLIYFQGTGAADDSGLPNDRFFAVRPEGSVSTLKIQRTERGDSAVYLCASSLGLAVYNEQFFGPGTRLTVL.

The gene calls are TRBV5-6 and TRBJ1-1, with 11 bases matching TRBD1. After removal of 4 bases from V and 4 bases from J, the junction contained 6 bases not matched to a gene. From germline, CDR1 is SGHDT and CDR2 YYEEEE. The CDR3 totals 15 residues. The CDR3: CASSPGQGARTEAFF. DNA of the CDR3: TGTGCCAGCAGCCCCGGACAGGGGGCGCGCACTGAAGCTTTCTTT.

The chain employs TRBV4-3 and TRBJ2-5, with D perhaps TRBD1 (6 bases). The CDR3 extends over 15 amino acids. Trimming left V 1 base short and J 0 bases short, with 9 bases between. Germline V gene sequence: CDR1 LGHNA, CDR2 YSLEER. The CDR3 nucleotides are TGCGCCAGCAGCCAAGGAAGGGGGTACCAAGAGACCCAGTACTTC. This encodes CASSQGRGYQETQYF.